Following are 19 T cell receptor beta chains from one sample sequenced in a study of shared T cell receptors in the human thymus. Some clones are missing from TCRdb's copy, which holds only in-frame ones; the method was immunoSEQ multiplex PCR. The sample contains hundreds of thousands of clones, around 87% of which appear only once. This sample was also put to use in a study of human thymus T cells.

Sequencing input: thymocytes. Receptors were obtained from a boy under two years old with a congenital heart defect.

The rearrangement joins TRBV12-5 to TRBJ2-2, with TRBD2 matching over 7 bases. The CDR3 spans 15 residues. V trimming: 9 bases; J trimming: 7 bases; junction bases outside the gene matches: 14. Germline V lookup: CDR1 LGHNT, CDR2 FRNRAP. CDR3 in amino acids: CASSGGSTYGGELFF. DNA of the CDR3: TGTGCTAGCTCCGGCGGGAGCACTTATGGCGGGGAGCTGTTTTTT. Full variable domain (rest looked up from reference TRBV12-5 and TRBJ2-2): DARVTQTPRHKVTEMGQEVTMRCQPILGHNTVFWYRQTMMQGLELLAYFRNRAPLDDSGMPKDRFSAEMPDATLATLKIQPSEPRDSAVYFCASSGGSTYGGELFFGEGSRLTVL.

The V gene is TRBV28, the J gene TRBJ1-2; 11 positions match TRBD1. The CDR3 extends over 17 amino acids. V lost 5 bases to trimming and J lost 0 bases; unmatched junction nucleotides: 8. Germline CDR1 MDHEN, CDR2 SYDVKM. CDR3 nucleotides: TGTGCCAGCAGTCCCCCCGGGACAGGGGGTCCTAACTATGGCTACACCTTC. Its protein is CASSPPGTGGPNYGYTF.

The CDR3 coding sequence is TGCGCCAGCAGCCCGCGGACTAGCGGACGCACAGATACGCAGTATTTT. This encodes CASSPRTSGRTDTQYF. J is TRBJ2-3 and V is TRBV4-3; 10 nucleotides align to TRBD2. With V trimmed by 4 bases and J by 1 base, 5 bases remained unmatched. This CDR3 has 16 residues. CDR1 and CDR2 (germline): LGHNA, YSLEER.

The chain has TRBV11-1 and TRBJ1-5; a possible D gene is TRBD1 (6 bases). Trimming shortened V by 0 bases and J by 6 bases, and 9 bases separated the two germline ends. This CDR3 spans 14 amino acids. The V gene's germline CDR1 is SGHAT and CDR2 FQDESV (reference sequence). The CDR3 spells CASSLARGCQPQHF. CDR3 bases: TGTGCCAGCAGCTTAGCAAGGGGGTGTCAGCCCCAGCATTTT.

The chain links TRBV2 to TRBJ1-3, with D possibly being TRBD1 (5 bases). The CDR3 spans 16 residues. Germline V gene data show CDR1 as SNHLY and CDR2 as FYNNEI. V lost 10 bases and J lost 0, with 19 bases in between. This CDR3 reads CATTRPGPCSGNTIYF. In DNA, the CDR3 is TGTGCCACCACGCGACCAGGGCCCTGCTCTGGAAACACCATATATTTT.

The V call is TRBV11-2, the J call TRBJ2-3, with D possibly matching TRBD1 (6 bases). Germline values: CDR1 SGHAT, CDR2 FQNNGV. Trimming pared 7 bases from V and 2 bases from J, leaving 25 bases between. This CDR3 spans 18 amino acids. CDR3 DNA sequence: TGTGCCAGCAAGAGAGGACAGATTTTTAATCACGACACAGATACGCAGTATTTT. This encodes CASKRGQIFNHDTDTQYF.

This chain links TRBV5-4 with TRBJ2-1; 11 positions agree with TRBD1. The CDR3 has 15 amino acids. Germline values: CDR1 SGHNT, CDR2 YYREEE (reference sequence). Losses at the gene ends were 0 bases for V and 10 bases for J; bases not matched to a gene: 6. The CDR3 is CASSLVWGTGGEQFF. Written as DNA, the CDR3 is TGTGCCAGCAGCTTGGTTTGGGGGACAGGGGGAGAGCAGTTCTTC.

The genes are TRBV28 and TRBJ2-3, with TRBD2 matching 9 bases. Per germline, CDR1 MDHEN and CDR2 SYDVKM. Trimming took 5 bases from V and 1 from J; bases not matched to a gene: 4. This CDR3 comprises 15 residues. CDR3 loop: CASSPLAGGTDTQYF. The CDR3 bases are TGTGCCAGCAGTCCATTAGCGGGGGGCACAGATACGCAGTATTTT. The whole variable domain, remainder taken from reference TRBV28 and TRBJ2-3, is DVKVTQSSRYLVKRTGEKVFLECVQDMDHENMFWYRQDPGLGLRLIYFSYDVKMKEKGDIPEGYSVSREKKERFSLILESASTNQTSMYLCASSPLAGGTDTQYFGPGTRLTVL.

The chain couples TRBV14 to TRBJ1-1; no definite D call. Germline V gene sequence: CDR1 SGHDN, CDR2 FVKESK. Trimming took off 0 bases at V and 10 bases at J, with 12 bases between the two ends. This CDR3 region has 13 residues. This CDR3 is CASSQDLRTPAFF. CDR3 nucleotides: TGTGCCAGCAGCCAAGATTTAAGGACTCCAGCTTTCTTT. The entire variable domain, with the rest obtained from reference TRBV14 and TRBJ1-1, is as follows: EAGVTQFPSHSVIEKGQTVTLRCDPISGHDNLYWYRRVMGKEIKFLLHFVKESKQDESGMPNNRFLAERTGGTYSTLKVQPAELEDSGVYFCASSQDLRTPAFFGQGTRLTVV.

This clone was detected once. The chain has TRBV12-5 and TRBJ2-1; tentative D call: TRBD2 (5 bases). This CDR3 region has 15 residues. V was shortened by 1 base and J by 8 bases, with 15 bases between the two germline ends. Germline-derived CDR1 and CDR2 are LGHNT and FRNRAP. The CDR3 loop reads CASGLELEPLHEQFF. The CDR3 nucleotides are TGTGCTAGTGGTTTGGAACTAGAGCCCTTGCATGAGCAGTTCTTC.

This chain connects TRBV18 to TRBJ1-5; possible D gene TRBD1, 6 bases. Trimming took 4 bases from V and 5 from J, leaving 12 bases between them. CDR1 KGHSH and CDR2 LQKENI come from the germline V gene. The CDR3 covers 14 residues. CDR3 protein: CASSLGHGDQPQHF. CDR3 nucleotide sequence: TGTGCCAGCTCACTGGGACACGGAGATCAGCCCCAGCATTTT. The variable domain in full, with the rest retrieved from reference TRBV18 and TRBJ1-5, is NAGVMQNPRHLVRRRGQEARLRCSPMKGHSHVYWYRQLPEEGLKFMVYLQKENIIDESGMPKERFSAEFPKEGPSILRIQQVVRGDSAAYFCASSLGHGDQPQHFGDGTRLSIL.

The rearrangement uses TRBV28 and TRBJ2-7, with unresolved D. V lost 6 bases to trimming and J lost 2 bases, with 5 bases between them. Germline V gene data show CDR1 as MDHEN and CDR2 as SYDVKM. CDR3 size: 11 residues. In DNA, the CDR3 is TGTGCCAGCAGCAGTGCCTACGAGCAGTACTTC. Protein: CASSSAYEQYF.

The rearrangement joins TRBV19 to TRBJ2-5, with D maybe TRBD1 (6 bases). The V gene's germline CDR1 is LNHDA and CDR2 SQIVND (reference sequence). With 6 bases removed from V and 5 bases from J, the gap between germline ends came to 13 bases. The CDR3 sequence is 13 residues long. For the CDR3, the DNA is TGTGCCAGTAGGCGACAGGCTTCGGAGACCCAGTACTTC. It encodes CASRRQASETQYF.

The chain couples TRBV19 to TRBJ2-7; D remains unclear. The CDR3 has 14 residues. Germline CDR1 reads LNHDA; CDR2 reads SQIVND (reference sequence). Trimming cost V 0 bases and J 1 base, with 7 bases left between them. CDR3: CASSIESRSYEQYF. The CDR3 bases are TGTGCCAGTAGTATAGAAAGTCGGTCCTACGAGCAGTACTTC.

The genes are TRBV7-9 and TRBJ1-1; perhaps TRBD1 as D (6 bases). CDR1 is SEHNR and CDR2 is FQNEAQ in the germline V gene (reference sequence). V dropped 2 bases and J dropped 3 bases, with 19 bases sitting between them. The length of the CDR3 is 17 residues. CDR3 sequence (DNA): TGTGCCAGCAGCTTATCGAATCCGGACAGAAGGGACACTGAAGCTTTCTTT. Translated, it gives CASSLSNPDRRDTEAFF.

The rearrangement uses TRBV27 and TRBJ1-1; 9 bases map to TRBD1. CDR3 size: 15 residues. CDR1 is MNHEY, CDR2 SMNVEV, per germline (reference sequence). Trimming cost V 2 bases and J 4 bases; bases outside gene matches: 5. In DNA, the CDR3 is TGTGCCAGCAGTTTAGCACAGGGGGCGACCACTGAAGCTTTCTTT. Its protein product is CASSLAQGATTEAFF.

This chain connects TRBV5-1 to TRBJ2-5, with 12 bases identical to TRBD2. CDR3 length: 20 amino acids. With V trimmed by 3 bases and J by 1 base, 16 bases remained unmatched. Germline V gene lookup returns CDR1 SGHRS and CDR2 YFSETQ. The CDR3 DNA reads TGCGCCAGCAGCTCAAACCTGAACCATACGACTAGCGGGGGCCAAGAGACCCAGTACTTC. Its translation is CASSSNLNHTTSGGQETQYF.

The V gene is TRBV27, the J gene TRBJ1-1; 7 nucleotides agree with TRBD1. V trimming: 7 bases; J trimming: 7 bases; junction bases outside the gene matches: 9. Germline CDR1 reads MNHEY; CDR2 reads SMNVEV (reference sequence). The CDR3 sequence is 13 residues long. The CDR3 DNA reads TGTGCCAGCATCGGCTCCGGGACAGTTGAAGCTTTCTTT. Translating gives CASIGSGTVEAFF.

The chain employs TRBV2 and TRBJ2-3, with TRBD2 as a possible D gene (5 bases). The V gene's germline CDR1 is SNHLY and CDR2 FYNNEI. This CDR3 has 17 residues. V was clipped by 0 bases and J by 5 bases, with 18 bases between them. CDR3 in amino acids: CASSEAEDSNSGDTQYF. CDR3 bases: TGTGCCAGCAGTGAAGCGGAGGACTCAAACTCTGGAGATACGCAGTATTTT.